A single sample gave rise to the 30 T cell receptor beta chains below, sequenced in a study of T cell changes during pregnancy in multiple sclerosis. Using immunoSEQ multiplex PCR, the repertoire was profiled, and TCRdb retains in-frame clones only, with some absent. The data show around 47,000 clones, 90% to 95% seen once. Sequenced material: CD8+ T cells from peripheral blood mononuclear cells, taken in the first trimester of pregnancy. The receptor set was obtained from a female donor with multiple sclerosis, enrolled in a pregnancy study.

The chain employs TRBV27 and TRBJ2-1, with 7 bases matching TRBD2. In germline, CDR1 is MNHEY, CDR2 SMNVEV (reference sequence). V shed 4 bases, J shed 5 bases, and the junction held 5 bases outside the gene matches. This CDR3 is built from 14 residues. This CDR3 reads CASSSAGVDNEQFF. CDR3 sequence (DNA): TGTGCCAGCAGTTCGGCGGGAGTGGACAATGAGCAGTTCTTC.

This sequence joins TRBV27 and TRBJ1-1; maybe TRBD1 (5 bases). The CDR3 runs 13 residues. V gave up 6 bases and J gave up 0 bases, with 8 bases separating them. Germline V gives CDR1 MNHEY, CDR2 SMNVEV (reference sequence). The CDR3 DNA follows: TGTGCCAGCAGGACAGCGATGAACACTGAAGCTTTCTTT. Protein: CASRTAMNTEAFF.

The chain has TRBV4-3 and TRBJ2-1; D remains ambiguous. The germline CDR1 and CDR2 sequences are LGHNA and YSLEER. Deletions cut 0 bases from V and 6 bases from J, with 12 bases between. CDR3 length: 15 residues. CDR3 bases: TGCGCCAGCAGCCAAGACAGGCTGGCTCCCAATGAGCAGTTCTTC. The encoded protein is CASSQDRLAPNEQFF.

This clone was observed a handful of times. The CDR3 loop reads CASSLGPTGSYEQYF. In DNA, the CDR3 is TGTGCCAGCAGCTTAGGTCCCACGGGGAGCTACGAGCAGTACTTC. The genes are TRBV7-2 and TRBJ2-7, with a tentative D call TRBD2 (5 bases). Germline assignment: CDR1 SGHTA and CDR2 FQGNSA. Trimming shortened V by 1 base and J by 3 bases, and 13 bases separated the two germline ends. The CDR3 spans 15 residues.

The chain links TRBV30 to TRBJ2-3, with D possibly TRBD1 on 5 matching bases. The ends were cut back, 7 bases at V and 0 bases at J, with 17 bases in the middle. CDR3 size: 15 residues. Germline values: CDR1 GTSNPN, CDR2 SVGIG (reference sequence). CDR3 in amino acids: CAFDRFAVSTDTQYF. The CDR3 region has the DNA TGTGCCTTTGACAGATTTGCTGTCAGCACAGATACGCAGTATTTT.

V usage is TRBV6-1 and J usage is TRBJ2-2; tentative D call: TRBD1 (6 bases). This CDR3 is 16 amino acids long. Germline CDR1 reads MNHNS; CDR2 reads SASEGT. Trimming shortened V by 0 bases and J by 0 bases, and 8 bases separated the two germline ends. CDR3: CASSEAGGANTGELFF. CDR3 nucleotide sequence: TGTGCCAGCAGTGAAGCAGGGGGAGCGAACACCGGGGAGCTGTTTTTT.

This clone has just a few counts. CDR3 bases: TGTGCCAGCAGCTTAATCGGTCAGCCCCAGCATTTT. This translates into CASSLIGQPQHF. The chain joins TRBV13 to TRBJ1-5; D gene uncertain. V was shortened by 2 bases and J by 6 bases, with 5 bases between the two germline ends. CDR3 length equals 12 residues. Looked up from germline, CDR1 is PRHDT and CDR2 is FYEKMQ (reference sequence).

CDR3 sequence reads: CASSSTTEETQYF. The CDR3 nucleotides read TGTGCCAGCAGCTCGACTACGGAAGAGACCCAGTACTTC. This sequence joins TRBV7-9 and TRBJ2-5; D perhaps matches TRBD2 (5 bases). CDR1 and CDR2 (germline): SEHNR, FQNEAQ (reference sequence). Trimming removed 4 bases at V and 3 bases at J, with 9 bases between. This CDR3 has 13 amino acids.

The chain employs TRBV9 and TRBJ1-4; D not resolved. The CDR3 consists of 16 residues. Germline V gives CDR1 SGDLS, CDR2 YYNGEE. Trimming shortened V by 0 bases and J by 2 bases, and 11 bases separated the two germline ends. The CDR3 sequence is CASSVVVAPTNEKLFF. CDR3 coding DNA: TGTGCCAGCAGCGTAGTGGTGGCACCTACTAATGAAAAACTGTTTTTT. Drawing the rest from reference TRBV9 and TRBJ1-4, the complete variable domain is DSGVTQTPKHLITATGQRVTLRCSPRSGDLSVYWYQQSLDQGLQFLIQYYNGEERAKGNILERFSAQQFPDLHSELNLSSLELGDSALYFCASSVVVAPTNEKLFFGSGTQLSVL.

The chain recombines TRBV6-4 with TRBJ2-1; D gene uncertain. This CDR3 is built from 16 residues. Germline V gene sequence: CDR1 MRHNA, CDR2 SNTAGT. Between the trimmed V and J ends, which lost 2 bases and 0 bases, there was a span of 11 bases. The DNA of the CDR3 is TGTGCCAGCAGTGACGGGTCGGGTAGCTCCTACAATGAGCAGTTCTTC. Amino acid sequence: CASSDGSGSSYNEQFF.

This clone was seen a handful of times. In DNA, the CDR3 is TGTGCCAGCAGCCCGAGGACAGGTTCGAACACTGAAGCTTTCTTT. It is translated as CASSPRTGSNTEAFF. J is TRBJ1-1 and V is TRBV7-9; 7 bases fit TRBD1. The germline V gene encodes CDR1 SEHNR and CDR2 FQNEAQ (reference sequence). V dropped 5 bases and J dropped 1; count of bases not matched to a gene: 7. This CDR3 spans 15 amino acids. The variable domain in full, with the rest retrieved from reference TRBV7-9 and TRBJ1-1, is DTGVSQNPRHKITKRGQNVTFRCDPISEHNRLYWYRQTLGQGPEFLTYFQNEAQLEKSRLLSDRFSAERPKGSFSTLEIQRTEQGDSAMYLCASSPRTGSNTEAFFGQGTRLTVV.

V gene TRBV13 combines with J gene TRBJ2-3; 13 nucleotides agree with TRBD2. CDR1 PRHDT and CDR2 FYEKMQ come from the germline V gene (reference sequence). This CDR3 contains 16 residues. V shed 4 bases and J 3 bases; nucleotides not matched to a gene: 4. The CDR3 loop is CASSSLTSGRTDTQYF. For the CDR3, the DNA is TGTGCCAGCAGCTCGCTGACTAGCGGGAGGACAGATACGCAGTATTTT.

This clone was seen just once. The chain joins TRBV5-4 to TRBJ2-5, with a tentative D call TRBD2 (5 bases). Germline V CDR1 and CDR2: SGHNT, YYREEE (reference sequence). V was cut by 5 bases and J by 3 bases, with 11 bases left in between. The CDR3 runs to 13 residues. The CDR3 sequence is CASRRGSEETQYF. The DNA for the CDR3 is TGTGCCAGCAGAAGAGGGTCAGAAGAGACCCAGTACTTC. The variable domain in full, with the rest retrieved from reference TRBV5-4 and TRBJ2-5, is ETGVTQSPTHLIKTRGQQVTLRCSSQSGHNTVSWYQQALGQGPQFIFQYYREEENGRGNFPPRFSGLQFPNYSSELNVNALELDDSALYLCASRRGSEETQYFGPGTRLLVL.

This chain links TRBV4-3 with TRBJ1-1; D is unresolved. The CDR3 runs to 14 residues. CDR1 and CDR2 (germline): LGHNA, YSLEER. V lost 1 base, J lost 7 bases, and 13 bases lay in between. For the CDR3, the DNA is TGCGCCAGCAGCCAAGCTCGGGGAGCTTTTGAAGCTTTCTTT. Amino acids: CASSQARGAFEAFF.

CDR3 DNA: TGTGCCAGCAGCCGAGGCGGTACGCCCTACGAGCAGTACTTC. Protein sequence: CASSRGGTPYEQYF. V usage is TRBV7-9 and J usage is TRBJ2-7, with D unclear. Germline V gene lookup returns CDR1 SEHNR and CDR2 FQNEAQ (reference sequence). V dropped 5 bases and J dropped 2 bases, with 13 bases sitting between them. This CDR3 comprises 14 residues. The whole variable domain, filled in from reference TRBV7-9 and TRBJ2-7, reads DTGVSQNPRHKITKRGQNVTFRCDPISEHNRLYWYRQTLGQGPEFLTYFQNEAQLEKSRLLSDRFSAERPKGSFSTLEIQRTEQGDSAMYLCASSRGGTPYEQYFGPGTRLTVT.

The chain employs TRBV9 and TRBJ2-7, with 8 bases identical to TRBD2. The V segment lost 0 bases and the J segment 3 bases; nucleotides outside the gene matches: 2. The CDR3 spans 14 residues. From germline, CDR1 is SGDLS and CDR2 YYNGEE. DNA for the CDR3: TGTGCCAGCAGCGTAGGTAGCGGGGACTACGAGCAGTACTTC. Its translation: CASSVGSGDYEQYF.

This chain links TRBV27 with TRBJ2-7; 8 nucleotides agree with TRBD1. The CDR3 is 16 amino acids. V lost 5 bases to trimming and J lost 3 bases; unmatched junction nucleotides: 12. CDR1 is MNHEY, CDR2 SMNVEV, per germline (reference sequence). CDR3 in amino acids: CASSPLGQGLYYEQYF. Written as DNA, the CDR3 is TGTGCCAGCAGTCCCCTCGGACAGGGTCTTTACTACGAGCAGTACTTC.

This chain links TRBV27 with TRBJ2-2; no clear D. V was clipped by 10 bases and J by 0 bases, with 12 bases between them. Germline V lookup: CDR1 MNHEY, CDR2 SMNVEV (reference sequence). The length of the CDR3 is 14 residues. The CDR3 sequence: CAIVGSPNTGELFF. Here the CDR3 DNA reads TGTGCCATTGTCGGGTCGCCGAACACCGGGGAGCTGTTTTTT.

This sequence joins TRBV10-1 and TRBJ2-1; 7 bases align to TRBD1. V shed 9 bases and J 9 bases; nucleotides not matched to a gene: 8. The germline V gene encodes CDR1 WNHNN and CDR2 SYGVQD (reference sequence). CDR3 length: 12 amino acids. The CDR3 region has the DNA TGCGCCAGTATGACAGGGACCGGTGAGCAGTTCTTC. Its protein is CASMTGTGEQFF.

The V call is TRBV7-9, the J call TRBJ1-3; D is possibly TRBD1 (5 bases). Germline lookup yields CDR1 SEHNR and CDR2 FQNEAQ (reference sequence). V shed 4 bases and J shed 0 bases, with 10 bases lying between them. There are 15 residues in the CDR3. CDR3 residues: CASSSKGYSGNTIYF. The CDR3 coding sequence is TGTGCCAGCAGCTCGAAGGGGTACTCTGGAAACACCATATATTTT.

The J gene is TRBJ2-1, the V gene TRBV4-2, with 7 bases matching TRBD2. The CDR3 sequence is 13 residues long. Trimming cost V 8 bases and J 3 bases; bases outside gene matches: 4. CDR1 is LGHNA, CDR2 YNFKEQ, per germline. CDR3: CASGGGDYNEQFF. The CDR3 DNA sequence: TGTGCCAGCGGTGGGGGGGACTACAATGAGCAGTTCTTC.

This chain links TRBV10-3 with TRBJ2-1, with a weak D call TRBD2 (6 bases). CDR3 length: 16 residues. Germline assignment: CDR1 ENHRY and CDR2 SYGVKD. Trimming cost V 5 bases and J 4 bases, with 18 bases left between them. Here the CDR3 reads CAISPSNAGKYNEQFF. The DNA for the CDR3 is TGTGCCATCAGTCCTTCAAATGCGGGGAAATACAATGAGCAGTTCTTC.

This rearrangement joins TRBV15 to TRBJ2-7; 13 bases align to TRBD2. There are 15 residues in the CDR3. With 4 bases clipped from V and 6 bases from J, the junction kept 6 bases outside the gene matches. Germline lookup yields CDR1 LNHNV and CDR2 YYDKDF (reference sequence). The CDR3 is CATSTGLAGVGEQYF. DNA for the CDR3: TGTGCCACCAGCACAGGACTAGCGGGAGTTGGCGAGCAGTACTTC. Together with reference TRBV15 and TRBJ2-7, the CDR3 gives the full variable domain: DAMVIQNPRYQVTQFGKPVTLSCSQTLNHNVMYWYQQKSSQAPKLLFHYYDKDFNNEADTPDNFQSRRPNTSFCFLDIRSPGLGDTAMYLCATSTGLAGVGEQYFGPGTRLTVT.

The chain recombines TRBV30 with TRBJ2-7; possible D gene TRBD1, 5 bases. The germline V gene has CDR1 GTSNPN and CDR2 SVGIG (reference sequence). This CDR3 spans 16 amino acids. Trimming took 4 bases from V and 4 from J, leaving 23 bases between them. The CDR3 DNA reads TGTGCCTGGACCCACCCGTGCCCAGGGATCCTATACGAGCAGTACTTC. Protein sequence: CAWTHPCPGILYEQYF.

This chain uses TRBV27 with TRBJ1-5; D unresolved. Trimming removed 3 bases from V and 4 bases from J, with 4 bases in between. The CDR3 is 12 amino acids. From germline, CDR1 is MNHEY and CDR2 SMNVEV (reference sequence). The CDR3 reads CASSFPNQPQHF. CDR3 nucleotide sequence: TGTGCCAGCAGTTTTCCGAATCAGCCCCAGCATTTT.

V usage is TRBV9 and J usage is TRBJ2-7; D remains unclear. Germline values: CDR1 SGDLS, CDR2 YYNGEE. The germline V and J ends were trimmed by 2 bases and 3 bases, with 12 bases remaining between them. The CDR3 runs to 14 residues. CDR3 nucleotide sequence: TGTGCCAGCAGCGTTGGAGACGTCCTCTACGAGCAGTACTTC. Translating it yields CASSVGDVLYEQYF.

V usage is TRBV4-1 and J usage is TRBJ2-7, with 7 bases that match TRBD2. CDR3 length equals 16 residues. Germline V gene data show CDR1 as MGHRA and CDR2 as YSYEKL. V trimming: 0 bases; J trimming: 3 bases; junction bases outside the gene matches: 8. The CDR3 DNA is TGCGCCAGCAGCCAAGAGGGAGGACTAGGGGTCTACGAGCAGTACTTC. It specifies CASSQEGGLGVYEQYF.

Only one count was recorded for this clone. V gene TRBV7-2 combines with J gene TRBJ2-2, with D perhaps matching TRBD1 (6 bases). CDR1 is SGHTA, CDR2 FQGNSA, per germline. The CDR3 has 17 amino acids. Deletions cut 4 bases from V and 4 bases from J, with 19 bases between. The CDR3 loop is CASSSDHRDLITGELFF. CDR3 in DNA: TGTGCCAGCAGCTCAGATCACAGGGATTTGATCACCGGGGAGCTGTTTTTT. Drawing the rest from reference TRBV7-2 and TRBJ2-2, the complete variable domain is GAGVSQSPSNKVTEKGKDVELRCDPISGHTALYWYRQSLGQGLEFLIYFQGNSAPDKSGLPSDRFSAERTGGSVSTLTIQRTQQEDSAVYLCASSSDHRDLITGELFFGEGSRLTVL.

The chain uses TRBV5-1 and TRBJ2-3; 7 bases are a match to TRBD2. The CDR3 has 16 amino acids. Germline V gene sequence: CDR1 SGHRS, CDR2 YFSETQ. J lost 6 bases, V lost 0 bases, and 10 bases had no gene match. The CDR3 reads CASSLGETSRNDTQYF. Here the CDR3 DNA reads TGCGCCAGCAGCTTGGGGGAGACTAGCAGGAACGATACGCAGTATTTT.

This sequence joins TRBV28 and TRBJ2-7, with D possibly matching TRBD1 (6 bases). Germline CDR1 MDHEN, CDR2 SYDVKM. V lost 6 bases to trimming and J lost 2 bases, with 14 bases between them. CDR3 length equals 14 residues. The CDR3 DNA follows: TGTGCCAGCAGCCCACAGGGAACAGCCTACGAGCAGTACTTC. Translated: CASSPQGTAYEQYF.